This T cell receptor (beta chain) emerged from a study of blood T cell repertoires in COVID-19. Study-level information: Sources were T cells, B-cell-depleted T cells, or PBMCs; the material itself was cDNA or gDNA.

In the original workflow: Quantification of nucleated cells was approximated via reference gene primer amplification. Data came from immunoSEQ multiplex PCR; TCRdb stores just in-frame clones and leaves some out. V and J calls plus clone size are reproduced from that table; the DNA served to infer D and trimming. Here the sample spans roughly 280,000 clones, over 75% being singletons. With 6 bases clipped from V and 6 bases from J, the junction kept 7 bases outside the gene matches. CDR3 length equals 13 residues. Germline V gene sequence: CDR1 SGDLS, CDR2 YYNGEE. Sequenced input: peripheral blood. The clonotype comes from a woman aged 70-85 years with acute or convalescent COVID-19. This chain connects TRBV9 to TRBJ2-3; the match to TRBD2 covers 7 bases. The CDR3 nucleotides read TGTGCCAGCACCCCCGGGGGGACCGATACGCAGTATTTT. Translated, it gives CASTPGGTDTQYF.